The source of this T cell receptor beta chain is a study of shared clonotypes between healthy human individuals (dated by TCRdb to 2020 to 2021). For context, the study as a whole: Two women and three men aged 18 to 49 years were included in the cohort. For each donor, CD4 naive and CD4 memory were each given three plates, CD8 naive was given two plates, and CD8 memory was given one plate. To estimate repertoire size and how much clonotypes are shared between individuals, the study performed deep sequencing of blood TCR repertoires from 4 to 6 healthy adults. To increase sequencing depth and limit assay-specific biases, TCR repertoire library preparation and sequencing were carried out by different laboratories using diverse techniques. Per donor, leukapheresis produced somewhere between about 0.85 and 10 billion PBMCs.

Summary of the overall study and its limitations: When a handful of donors were compared, the shared fraction of clonotypes was about 5.2% for naive CD4, over 3% for naive CD8, more than 2% for memory CD4, and 0.35% to 0.5% for memory CD8. Sampling was restricted to blood, and TCR repertoires in tissue are likely to differ from TCR repertoires in blood. Pairwise subsampling led to the expectation that sequencing depth would affect the degree of clonotype sharing among donors. Naive subsets generally had larger estimated clonotype richness than memory subsets did. The genetic and exposure-history diversity represented was limited by the small number of donors. Incomplete sequencing was indicated by rarefaction of sorted-subset datasets, despite the large sequencing depth. Higher generation probabilities were observed for clonotypes shared by all four sorted-subset donors than for non-shared clonotypes.

CDR1 and CDR2 are drawn from the germline V gene: MNHEY, SVGAGI. Cut back by 5 bases and 0 bases, the V and J ends lie 10 bases apart. The CDR3 covers 14 residues, taking in both the cysteine and the phenylalanine. Just the 42-base CDR3 DNA is kept, in frame starting at base 1. Donors were healthy HIV-negative adults with no recently reported acute infections or vaccinations. Every donor was a Caucasian adult living in Nashville, Tennessee, USA. CD4+ T cells were enriched by magnetic negative selection, after which naive cells were positively selected on CD45RA and the negative fraction was taken as the memory subset. Blood was obtained by leukapheresis, after which PBMCs were separated by Ficoll-Histopaque density gradient centrifugation and cryopreserved in liquid nitrogen vapor phase. Purity and quantity of every magnetically sorted T cell population were checked by analytical flow cytometry. Each sorted fraction had its genomic DNA isolated and then quantified by UV absorbance on a Nanodrop 2000c.

Using the deep immunoSEQ assay, multiplex PCR amplified TCR CDR3 regions from genomic DNA. Genomic DNA extracted from each cell subset was distributed evenly over all wells of several immunoSEQ 96-well plates, and each plate served as one replicate. For sorted subsets, around 0.2 ug of genomic DNA, equivalent to around 30,000 T cell genomes, went into each replicate PCR. Purified libraries were quantified with a Qubit 3.0 fluorometer, sized on a Bioanalyzer 2100, and re-quantified with the KAPA Library Quantification kit. Every immunoSEQ 96-well plate was sequenced on a separate single-read 150-cycle Illumina NextSeq 550 flow cell. The paper's processing steps were these. Because the immunoSEQ output included only junctional sequences and no quality scores, the filtering could not be the same as the filtering used for full-length reads. To assign V/J genes and CDR3, sequences were annotated against IMGT germline references using PyIR, a Python wrapper for IgBLAST v1.9. Any read was removed if the V/J assignment was weak (E-value above 1e-6), the CDR3 was missing, or the read contained stop codons, out-of-frame junctions, or ambiguous translated residues. A V3J clonotype was defined by an identical inferred V gene, J gene, and CDR3 amino acid sequence. The percentage overlap between two repertoires was calculated by dividing the number of shared unique clonotypes by the size of the smaller repertoire. Richness of each repertoire was evaluated using RTK rarefaction, the Chao1 estimator, and Recon v2.1 estimates of unobserved clonotypes. Generation probabilities for all TCRbeta clonotypes obtained by the gDNA method from a handful of donors were computed using OLGA. Here the immuneACCESS table is served through TCRdb, limited to in-frame sequences with V and J called. Missing clones are a known gap in these copies; in checked studies unresolved V genes cover under half, and the rest lacks a known reason. V and J calls and clone size are given by that table; D and trimming were obtained from the DNA. The sample has about 2.4 million clones on record, just over 90% of them singletons. Over 0.12% of the sample is in the top ten clones.

This clone came up once. It lacks a known antigen. No base-level quality is on record; no much larger clone is a single base apart. The sequenced material came from naive CD4+ T cells sorted from blood. The sample's cell subset or site label, in plain terms: CD45RA+ positively selected. The receptor was derived from a young man in good health. The chain is encoded by TRBV6-5 joined to TRBJ1-1; the D segment could be TRBD1, given 5 matching bases. In nucleotide form, the sequence is TGTGCCAGCAGTGACGGACACTTGAACACTGAAGCTTTCTTT. Its product reads: CASSDGHLNTEAFF.